These T cell receptor beta chains were read from a single sample in a study of blood T cell repertoires in COVID-19. Repertoires were generated with immunoSEQ multiplex PCR, while TCRdb's copy carries only in-frame clones and drops some. The data hold 8,800 or so clones, with 70% to 85% observed a single time. The specimen sequenced was peripheral blood. The receptor set was obtained from a human donor in a cohort sampled during active COVID-19. Each CDR3 is given without its conserved first and last residue. D genes are given only for firm matches.

V gene	D gene	J gene	CDR3 protein
TRBV19	TRBD2	TRBJ2-2	ASSAGLAGSGELF
TRBV11-1	NA	TRBJ1-2	ASSLAGGYGYT
TRBV14	TRBD1	TRBJ2-7	ASSQGRGTGYYEQY
TRBV19	TRBD2	TRBJ2-5	ASSSVAGGQETQY
TRBV18	TRBD1	TRBJ1-3	ASSLPPDRVSGNTIY
TRBV18	TRBD1	TRBJ1-6	ASSPRQGDQSPLH
TRBV5-4	TRBD1	TRBJ1-2	ASSGDRGRSLYGYT
TRBV11-2	NA	TRBJ2-2	ASSPPLVWTGELF
TRBV11-3	TRBD1	TRBJ2-2	ASSRDWTGWRTGELF
TRBV6-5	NA	TRBJ2-3	ASSYRLRRGDTQY
TRBV6-5	TRBD2	TRBJ2-1	ASSRLAGDYNEQF
TRBV12-3/TRBV12-4	TRBD1	TRBJ2-5	ASSRTGLETQY
TRBV19	TRBD1	TRBJ2-2	ASSIPGQGNTGELF
TRBV6-5	TRBD1	TRBJ2-2	ASSLPGGADTGELF
TRBV5-1	NA	TRBJ2-7	ASTLGRGPYEQY
TRBV29-1	TRBD2	TRBJ2-1	SVAMKSGGPYNEQF
TRBV11-2	NA	TRBJ1-3	ASSLQGSSGNTIY
TRBV18	NA	TRBJ1-5	ASSPPTAGANQPQH